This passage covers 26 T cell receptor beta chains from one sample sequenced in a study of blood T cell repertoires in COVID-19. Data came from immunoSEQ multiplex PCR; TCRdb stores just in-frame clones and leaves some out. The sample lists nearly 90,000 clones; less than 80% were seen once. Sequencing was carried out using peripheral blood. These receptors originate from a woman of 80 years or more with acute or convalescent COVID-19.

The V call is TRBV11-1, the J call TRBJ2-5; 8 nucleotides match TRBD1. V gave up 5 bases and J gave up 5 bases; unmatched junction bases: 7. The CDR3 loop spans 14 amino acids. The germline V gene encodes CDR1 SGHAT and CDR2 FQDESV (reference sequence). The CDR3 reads CASSRQGRSETQYF. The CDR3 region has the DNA TGTGCCAGCAGCCGACAGGGGAGGTCGGAGACCCAGTACTTC. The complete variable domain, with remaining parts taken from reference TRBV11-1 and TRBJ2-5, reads EAEVAQSPRYKITEKSQAVAFWCDPISGHATLYWYRQILGQGPELLVQFQDESVVDDSQLPKDRFSAERLKGVDSTLKIQPAELGDSAMYLCASSRQGRSETQYFGPGTRLLVL.

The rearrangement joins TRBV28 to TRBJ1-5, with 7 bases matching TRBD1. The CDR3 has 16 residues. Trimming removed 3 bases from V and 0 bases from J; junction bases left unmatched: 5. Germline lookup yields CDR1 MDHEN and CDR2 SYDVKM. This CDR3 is CASSLTGIVSNQPQHF. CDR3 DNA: TGTGCCAGCAGTTTGACAGGGATCGTTAGCAATCAGCCCCAGCATTTT.

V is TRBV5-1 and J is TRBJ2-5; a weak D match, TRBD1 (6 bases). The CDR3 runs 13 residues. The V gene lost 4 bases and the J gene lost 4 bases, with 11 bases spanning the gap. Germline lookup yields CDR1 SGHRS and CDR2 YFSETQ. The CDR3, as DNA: TGCGCCAGCAGCACAATGACAGGAGAGACCCAGTACTTC. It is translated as CASSTMTGETQYF.

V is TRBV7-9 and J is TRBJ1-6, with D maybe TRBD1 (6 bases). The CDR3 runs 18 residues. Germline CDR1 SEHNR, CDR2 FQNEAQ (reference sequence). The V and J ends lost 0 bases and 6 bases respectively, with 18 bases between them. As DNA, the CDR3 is TGTGCCAGCAGCTTAGCTGACGGGACATCCGACCCTAATTCACCCCTCCACTTT. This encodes CASSLADGTSDPNSPLHF.

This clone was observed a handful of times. CDR3 sequence: CASSDPRGTEAFF. The CDR3, as DNA: TGTGCCAGCAGTGATCCCAGGGGTACTGAAGCTTTCTTT. V usage is TRBV6-1 and J usage is TRBJ1-1; TRBD1 might be the D (6 bases). The CDR3 sequence is 13 residues long. Trimming shortened V by 3 bases and J by 5 bases, and 10 bases separated the two germline ends. Germline assignment: CDR1 MNHNS and CDR2 SASEGT.

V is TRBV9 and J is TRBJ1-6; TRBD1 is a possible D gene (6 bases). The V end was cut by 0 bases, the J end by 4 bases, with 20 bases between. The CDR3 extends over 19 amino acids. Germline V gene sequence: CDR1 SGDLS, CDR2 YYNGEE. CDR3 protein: CASSVEAGVYSVYNSPLHF. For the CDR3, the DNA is TGTGCCAGCAGCGTAGAGGCAGGGGTCTATTCGGTTTATAATTCACCCCTCCACTTT.

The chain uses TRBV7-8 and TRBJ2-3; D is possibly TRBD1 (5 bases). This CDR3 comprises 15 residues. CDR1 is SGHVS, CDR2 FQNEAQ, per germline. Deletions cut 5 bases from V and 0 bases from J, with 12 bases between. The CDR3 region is CASSPNGQSTDTQYF. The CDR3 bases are TGTGCCAGCAGCCCAAATGGACAAAGCACAGATACGCAGTATTTT.

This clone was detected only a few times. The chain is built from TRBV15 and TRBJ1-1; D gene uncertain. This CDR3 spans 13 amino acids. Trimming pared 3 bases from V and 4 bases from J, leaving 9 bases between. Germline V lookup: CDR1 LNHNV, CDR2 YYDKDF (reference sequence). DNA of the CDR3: TGTGCCACCAGCAGTGGAGTGGGCACTGAAGCTTTCTTT. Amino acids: CATSSGVGTEAFF.

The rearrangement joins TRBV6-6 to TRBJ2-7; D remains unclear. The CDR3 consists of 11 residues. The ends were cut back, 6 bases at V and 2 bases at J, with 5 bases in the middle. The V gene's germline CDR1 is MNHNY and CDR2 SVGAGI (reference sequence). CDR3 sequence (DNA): TGTGCCAGCAGACAAGCCTACGAGCAGTACTTC. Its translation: CASRQAYEQYF.

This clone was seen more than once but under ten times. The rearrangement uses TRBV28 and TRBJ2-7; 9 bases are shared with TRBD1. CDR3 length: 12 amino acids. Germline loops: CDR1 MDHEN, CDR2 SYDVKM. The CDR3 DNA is TGTGCAGGTGGGACAGGGTCCTACGAGCAGTACTTC. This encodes CAGGTGSYEQYF.

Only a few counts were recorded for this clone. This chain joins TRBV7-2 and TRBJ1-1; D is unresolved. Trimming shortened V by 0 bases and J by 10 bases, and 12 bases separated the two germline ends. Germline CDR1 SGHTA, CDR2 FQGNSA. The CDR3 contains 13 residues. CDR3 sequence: CASSLAQETVAFF. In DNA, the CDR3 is TGTGCCAGCAGCTTAGCGCAAGAAACAGTAGCTTTCTTT.

CDR3 in DNA: TGTGCCAGCACCCTCTCAGGAGGGGTACATGAAAAACTGTTTTTT. Amino acids: CASTLSGGVHEKLFF. This chain connects TRBV7-9 to TRBJ1-4; the D gene is possibly TRBD1 (5 bases). The V end lost 7 bases, the J end lost 6 bases, and 18 bases lay between the germline ends. This CDR3 has 15 amino acids. Germline CDR1 is SEHNR and CDR2 is FQNEAQ (reference sequence).

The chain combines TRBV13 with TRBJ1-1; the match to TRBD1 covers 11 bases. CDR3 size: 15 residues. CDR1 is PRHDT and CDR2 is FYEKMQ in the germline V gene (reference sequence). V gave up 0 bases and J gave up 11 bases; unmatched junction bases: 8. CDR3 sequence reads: CASSLGWTGGLKAFF. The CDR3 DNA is TGTGCCAGCAGCTTAGGCTGGACAGGGGGCTTAAAGGCTTTCTTT. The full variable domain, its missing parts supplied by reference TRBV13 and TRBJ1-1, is AAGVIQSPRHLIKEKRETATLKCYPIPRHDTVYWYQQGPGQDPQFLISFYEKMQSDKGSIPDRFSAQQFSDYHSELNMSSLELGDSALYFCASSLGWTGGLKAFFGQGTRLTVV.

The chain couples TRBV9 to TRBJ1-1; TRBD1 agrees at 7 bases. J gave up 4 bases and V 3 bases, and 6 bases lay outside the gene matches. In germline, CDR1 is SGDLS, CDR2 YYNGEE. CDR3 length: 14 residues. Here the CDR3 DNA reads TGTGCCAGCAGCGAGTCAGGGGGAGGCACTGAAGCTTTCTTT. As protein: CASSESGGGTEAFF.

The CDR3 coding sequence is TGTGCCAGCAGCGTAGCTGGAGGACGGAGCCGGTATGGTGGTGGCTACACCTTC. Its protein is CASSVAGGRSRYGGGYTF. The rearrangement uses TRBV9 and TRBJ1-2; D is uncertain. Germline assignment: CDR1 SGDLS and CDR2 YYNGEE. CDR3 size: 18 residues. V was clipped by 0 bases and J by 7 bases, with 25 bases between them.

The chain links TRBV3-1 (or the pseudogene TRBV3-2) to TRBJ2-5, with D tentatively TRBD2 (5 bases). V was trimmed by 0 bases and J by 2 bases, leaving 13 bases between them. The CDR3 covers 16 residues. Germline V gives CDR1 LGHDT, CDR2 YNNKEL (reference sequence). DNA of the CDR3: TGTGCCAGCAGCCAAGAAGAGGGTGGGTTGCAAGAGACCCAGTACTTC. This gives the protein CASSQEEGGLQETQYF.

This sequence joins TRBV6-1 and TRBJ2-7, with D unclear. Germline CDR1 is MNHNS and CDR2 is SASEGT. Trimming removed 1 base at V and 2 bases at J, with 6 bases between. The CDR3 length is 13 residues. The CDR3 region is CASSEGQAYEQYF. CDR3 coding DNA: TGTGCCAGCAGTGAAGGGCAGGCCTACGAGCAGTACTTC.

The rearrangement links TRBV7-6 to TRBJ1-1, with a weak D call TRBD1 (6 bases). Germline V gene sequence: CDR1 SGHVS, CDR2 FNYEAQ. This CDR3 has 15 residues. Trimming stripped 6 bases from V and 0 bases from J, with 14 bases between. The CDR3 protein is CASSSRGNMNTEAFF. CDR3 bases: TGTGCCAGCAGTTCCAGGGGAAATATGAACACTGAAGCTTTCTTT.

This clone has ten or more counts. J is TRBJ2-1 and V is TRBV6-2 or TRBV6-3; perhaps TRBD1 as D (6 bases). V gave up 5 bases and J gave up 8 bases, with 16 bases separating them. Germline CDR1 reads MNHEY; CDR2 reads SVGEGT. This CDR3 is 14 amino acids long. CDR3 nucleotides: TGTGCCAGCAGTACCATCTTATACAGGGATGAGCAGTTCTTC. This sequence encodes CASSTILYRDEQFF.

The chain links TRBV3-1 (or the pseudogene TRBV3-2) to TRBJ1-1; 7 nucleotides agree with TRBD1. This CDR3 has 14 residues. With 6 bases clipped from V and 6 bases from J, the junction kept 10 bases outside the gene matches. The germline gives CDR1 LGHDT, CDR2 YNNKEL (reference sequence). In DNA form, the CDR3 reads TGTGCCAGCAGTGCAGGGGGAATGAAGGCTGAAGCTTTCTTT. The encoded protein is CASSAGGMKAEAFF.

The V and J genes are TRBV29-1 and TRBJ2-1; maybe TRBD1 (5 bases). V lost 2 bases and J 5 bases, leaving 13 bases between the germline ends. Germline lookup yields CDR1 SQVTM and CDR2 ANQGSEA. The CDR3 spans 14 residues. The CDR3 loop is CSVELGRGNNEQFF. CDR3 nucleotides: TGCAGCGTTGAACTGGGGCGAGGCAACAATGAGCAGTTCTTC.

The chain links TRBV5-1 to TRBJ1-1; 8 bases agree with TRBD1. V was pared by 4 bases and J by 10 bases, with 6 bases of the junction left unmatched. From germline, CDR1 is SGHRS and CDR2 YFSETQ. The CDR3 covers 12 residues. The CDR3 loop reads CASSRLGQGAFF. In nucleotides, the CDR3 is TGCGCCAGCAGCCGACTTGGACAGGGAGCTTTCTTT.

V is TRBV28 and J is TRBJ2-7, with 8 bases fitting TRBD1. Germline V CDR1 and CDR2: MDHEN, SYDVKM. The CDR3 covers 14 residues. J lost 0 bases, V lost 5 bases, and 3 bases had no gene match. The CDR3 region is CASSRTGSSYEQYF. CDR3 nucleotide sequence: TGTGCCAGCAGTCGGACAGGGAGCTCCTACGAGCAGTACTTC.

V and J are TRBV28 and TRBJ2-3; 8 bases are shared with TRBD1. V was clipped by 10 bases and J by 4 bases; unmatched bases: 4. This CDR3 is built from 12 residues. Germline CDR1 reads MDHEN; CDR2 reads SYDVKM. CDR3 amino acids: CAIDRGADTQYF. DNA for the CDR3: TGTGCCATCGACAGGGGAGCAGATACGCAGTATTTT. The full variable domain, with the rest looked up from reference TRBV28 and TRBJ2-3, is DVKVTQSSRYLVKRTGEKVFLECVQDMDHENMFWYRQDPGLGLRLIYFSYDVKMKEKGDIPEGYSVSREKKERFSLILESASTNQTSMYLCAIDRGADTQYFGPGTRLTVL.

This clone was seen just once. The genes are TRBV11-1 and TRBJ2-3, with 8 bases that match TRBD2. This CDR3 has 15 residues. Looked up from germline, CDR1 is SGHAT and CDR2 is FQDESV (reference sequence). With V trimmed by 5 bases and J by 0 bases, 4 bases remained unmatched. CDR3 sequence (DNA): TGTGCCAGCAGCATTAGCGGGGCTAGCACAGATACGCAGTATTTT. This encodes CASSISGASTDTQYF.

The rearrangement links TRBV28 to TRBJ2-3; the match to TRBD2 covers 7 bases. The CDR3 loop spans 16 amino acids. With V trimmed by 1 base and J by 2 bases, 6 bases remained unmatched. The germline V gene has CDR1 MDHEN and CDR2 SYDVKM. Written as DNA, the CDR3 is TGTGCCAGCAGTTTATCAGGCGGGGGTCTCACAGATACGCAGTATTTT. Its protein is CASSLSGGGLTDTQYF.